This T cell receptor (beta chain) is from a study of tumor-infiltrating lymphocytes in localized non-small cell lung cancer. Trimming took off 6 bases at V and 4 bases at J, with 12 bases between the two ends. CDR1 is MDHEN and CDR2 is SYDVKM in the germline V gene. This CDR3 is 14 amino acids long. Profiling relied on immunoSEQ multiplex PCR, and the TCRdb table lists in-frame clones only, not all of them. The sample lists 6,000 to 8,000 clones, about 74% occurring once. The rearrangement links TRBV28 to TRBJ1-4; a weak D match, TRBD1 (6 bases). Specimen: uninvolved lung tissue not adjacent to the tumor. This receptor was taken from a human donor with non-small cell lung cancer. CDR3: CASSPTGVNEKLFF. The CDR3 DNA sequence: TGTGCCAGCAGCCCGACAGGAGTTAATGAAAAACTGTTTTTT.